The 26 T cell receptor beta chains below come from one sample, sequenced in a study of blood T cell repertoires in COVID-19. Sequencing was performed with immunoSEQ multiplex PCR; in TCRdb, only in-frame clones are kept and a portion is missing. The sample yields about 400,000 clones, over 75% seen once. The sample was PBMCs or T cells enriched from blood (not recorded which). These receptors were taken from a woman aged 25-40 years who had recovered from COVID-19.

The genes are TRBV25-1 and TRBJ1-2; no clear D. There are 11 residues in the CDR3. Germline V gene data show CDR1 as MGHDK and CDR2 as SYGVNS. The germline V and J ends were trimmed by 7 bases and 4 bases, with 7 bases remaining between them. CDR3 in DNA: TGTGCCAGCATGTCCGGCTATGGCTACACCTTC. Translation: CASMSGYGYTF.

V is TRBV4-1 and J is TRBJ2-7, with 7 bases that match TRBD1. Germline assignment: CDR1 MGHRA and CDR2 YSYEKL. CDR3 length: 15 amino acids. V lost 4 bases, J lost 1 base, and 7 bases stayed unmatched. The CDR3 reads CASSRHRGRSYEQYF. CDR3 bases: TGCGCCAGCAGCCGCCACAGGGGAAGGTCCTACGAGCAGTACTTC.

This rearrangement joins TRBV25-1 to TRBJ1-2; D may be TRBD1 (5 bases). Germline values: CDR1 MGHDK, CDR2 SYGVNS. V gave up 3 bases and J gave up 6 bases, with 17 bases separating them. The CDR3 is 15 amino acids. The CDR3 sequence: CASSEVGRVGDGYTF. Here the CDR3 DNA reads TGTGCCAGCAGTGAGGTAGGCAGGGTAGGCGATGGCTACACCTTC.

The genes are TRBV5-1 and TRBJ2-7, with a possible D match to TRBD1 (6 bases). This CDR3 comprises 15 residues. The germline gives CDR1 SGHRS, CDR2 YFSETQ. V gave up 4 bases and J gave up 0 bases, with 14 bases separating them. CDR3 loop: CASSVGHPSSYEQYF. CDR3 coding DNA: TGCGCCAGCAGCGTGGGACACCCGAGCTCCTACGAGCAGTACTTC.

About this clone: At one end, the junction sequence differs from germline, possibly due to a read error. The chain carries TRBV28 and TRBJ2-5; 9 bases line up with TRBD1. Per germline, CDR1 MDHEN and CDR2 SYDVKM. This CDR3 has 12 amino acids. CDR3 DNA sequence: TGTGCCAGCAGTTTGGCACGGGACAGGGCAAACTTC. Protein sequence: CASSLARDRANF.

CDR3 nucleotide sequence: TGTGCCAGCAGCCCCCTCCAGCTAGCAGAGCAAGAGACCCAGTACTTC. Protein product: CASSPLQLAEQETQYF. The rearrangement links TRBV7-2 to TRBJ2-5; D is perhaps TRBD2 (5 bases). The germline gives CDR1 SGHTA, CDR2 FQGNSA. V lost 5 bases and J 2 bases, leaving 18 bases between the germline ends. The CDR3 runs to 16 residues. The full variable domain, its missing parts supplied by reference TRBV7-2 and TRBJ2-5, is GAGVSQSPSNKVTEKGKDVELRCDPISGHTALYWYRQSLGQGLEFLIYFQGNSAPDKSGLPSDRFSAERTGGSVSTLTIQRTQQEDSAVYLCASSPLQLAEQETQYFGPGTRLLVL.

V usage is TRBV2 and J usage is TRBJ1-1; D unclear. Trimming removed 5 bases from V and 3 bases from J, with 10 bases in between. The CDR3 length is 13 residues. CDR1 is SNHLY and CDR2 is FYNNEI in the germline V gene. CDR3 sequence reads: CASSTTLDTEAFF. The CDR3 region has the DNA TGTGCCAGCAGTACCACATTGGACACTGAAGCTTTCTTT.

The rearrangement links TRBV2 to TRBJ1-4, with 9 bases aligning to TRBD1. Trimming removed 5 bases from V and 0 bases from J; junction bases left unmatched: 7. Germline V gene lookup returns CDR1 SNHLY and CDR2 FYNNEI. This CDR3 has 17 residues. The CDR3 loop reads CASSPQGAGSTNEKLFF. CDR3 nucleotides: TGTGCCAGCAGTCCACAGGGGGCAGGGTCAACTAATGAAAAACTGTTTTTT.

The rearrangement joins TRBV5-1 to TRBJ1-2; tentatively, D is TRBD1 (6 bases). CDR1 is SGHRS and CDR2 is YFSETQ in the germline V gene. The CDR3 is made up of 13 amino acids. Trimming removed 4 bases at V and 3 bases at J, with 10 bases between. CDR3 DNA: TGCGCCAGCAGCGCGGACAGCTACTATGGCTACACCTTC. Amino acid sequence: CASSADSYYGYTF. The whole variable domain, remainder taken from reference TRBV5-1 and TRBJ1-2, is KAGVTQTPRYLIKTRGQQVTLSCSPISGHRSVSWYQQTPGQGLQFLFEYFSETQRNKGNFPGRFSGRQFSNSRSEMNVSTLELGDSALYLCASSADSYYGYTFGSGTRLTVV.

V usage is TRBV5-5 and J usage is TRBJ1-1, with 7 bases fitting TRBD1. This CDR3 is 14 amino acids long. Unmatched junction bases numbered 3, after V lost 4 bases and J lost 0 bases. Germline-derived CDR1 and CDR2 are SGHKS and YYEKEE (reference sequence). The CDR3 spells CASSRDRMNTEAFF. The CDR3 DNA reads as TGTGCCAGCAGCCGGGACAGAATGAACACTGAAGCTTTCTTT.

This clone has only one observation. The junction and the germline gene differ at one end; a read error may be behind it. CDR3 region: CASRLEQNTEAFF. Written as DNA, the CDR3 is TGTGCCAGCAGATTAGAACAGAACACTGAAGCTTTCTTT. The chain employs TRBV12-3 or TRBV12-4 and TRBJ1-1; no clear D gene. The CDR3 spans 13 residues.

The V call is TRBV11-3, the J call TRBJ1-1; D possibly corresponds to TRBD1 (5 bases). The CDR3 covers 13 residues. The V end lost 4 bases, the J end lost 8 bases, and 14 bases lay between the germline ends. Germline assignment: CDR1 SGHNT and CDR2 YENEEA. CDR3 DNA: TGTGCCAGCAGCTCGCGCCTTGGGGGGGAAGCTTTCTTT. Translation: CASSSRLGGEAFF.

The chain recombines TRBV28 with TRBJ1-1; D is perhaps TRBD1 (5 bases). This CDR3 contains 15 residues. Germline loops: CDR1 MDHEN, CDR2 SYDVKM. The V end was cut by 6 bases, the J end by 0 bases, with 14 bases between. CDR3 amino acids: CASSPRVGMNTEAFF. CDR3 DNA sequence: TGTGCCAGCAGCCCCAGGGTGGGGATGAACACTGAAGCTTTCTTT. Together with reference TRBV28 and TRBJ1-1, the CDR3 gives the full variable domain: DVKVTQSSRYLVKRTGEKVFLECVQDMDHENMFWYRQDPGLGLRLIYFSYDVKMKEKGDIPEGYSVSREKKERFSLILESASTNQTSMYLCASSPRVGMNTEAFFGQGTRLTVV.

The J gene is TRBJ1-2, the V gene TRBV12-3 or TRBV12-4; D is perhaps TRBD1 (6 bases). The V gene lost 9 bases and the J gene lost 7 bases, with 15 bases spanning the gap. The CDR3 is 12 residues long. CDR3 amino acids: CASLRGAGGYTF. In DNA, the CDR3 is TGTGCCAGTCTCAGGGGCGCTGGTGGCTACACCTTC.

The J gene is TRBJ2-3, the V gene TRBV16, with a weak D call TRBD2 (6 bases). The ends were cut back, 4 bases at V and 0 bases at J, with 8 bases in the middle. Germline V gene data show CDR1 as KGHSY and CDR2 as FQNENV. This CDR3 contains 14 residues. CDR3 in DNA: TGTGCCAGCAGCCGAAGCGGGAGCACAGATACGCAGTATTTT. Encoded protein: CASSRSGSTDTQYF.

The V gene is TRBV6-5, the J gene TRBJ1-1, with D perhaps matching TRBD1 (6 bases). The CDR3 has 15 residues. Germline V gene data show CDR1 as MNHEY and CDR2 as SVGAGI. The V end was cut by 3 bases, the J end by 3 bases, with 14 bases between. This chain's CDR3 is CASSYSEQGYTEAFF. The CDR3 coding sequence is TGTGCCAGCAGTTATTCGGAACAGGGATACACTGAAGCTTTCTTT.

CDR3 region: CASSDGQGATEAFF. CDR3 DNA: TGTGCCAGCAGTGATGGGCAGGGGGCTACTGAAGCTTTCTTT. The chain joins TRBV6-1 to TRBJ1-1; 8 bases align to TRBD1. After removal of 3 bases from V and 5 bases from J, the junction contained 5 bases not matched to a gene. Germline lookup yields CDR1 MNHNS and CDR2 SASEGT. The CDR3 loop spans 14 amino acids.

This chain connects TRBV11-2 to TRBJ2-7; 8 bases line up with TRBD2. Germline lookup yields CDR1 SGHAT and CDR2 FQNNGV. The length of the CDR3 is 15 residues. V shed 0 bases and J 4 bases; nucleotides not matched to a gene: 5. CDR3: CASSLETGGQYEQYF. The DNA of the CDR3 is TGTGCCAGCAGCTTAGAAACGGGAGGGCAGTACGAGCAGTACTTC.

The gene calls are TRBV6-4 and TRBJ1-5; 8 positions agree with TRBD1. The CDR3 has 16 amino acids. The germline V gene encodes CDR1 MRHNA and CDR2 SNTAGT. V trimming: 5 bases; J trimming: 1 base; junction bases outside the gene matches: 7. The CDR3 DNA follows: TGTGCCAGCAGTAATAGACAGGGGATGAGCAATCAGCCCCAGCATTTT. Amino acids: CASSNRQGMSNQPQHF.

The V and J genes are TRBV6-5 and TRBJ1-5, with 7 bases fitting TRBD1. This CDR3 has 14 amino acids. Germline assignment: CDR1 MNHEY and CDR2 SVGAGI. With V trimmed by 6 bases and J by 3 bases, 5 bases remained unmatched. The CDR3 bases are TGTGCCAGCAGGGAGGGACAGCTCAATCAGCCCCAGCATTTT. Translation: CASREGQLNQPQHF.

J is TRBJ2-7 and V is TRBV30; D uncertain. Looked up from germline, CDR1 is GTSNPN and CDR2 is SVGIG (reference sequence). Deletions cut 2 bases from V and 4 bases from J, with 6 bases between. CDR3 length: 11 residues. In nucleotides, the CDR3 is TGTGCCTGGAGTACTTCGTACGAGCAGTACTTC. Protein: CAWSTSYEQYF.

This chain uses TRBV4-2 with TRBJ2-5; 9 bases are shared with TRBD2. The germline CDR1 and CDR2 sequences are LGHNA and YNFKEQ. The CDR3 has 15 residues. Unmatched junction bases numbered 5, after V lost 4 bases and J lost 2 bases. The CDR3 DNA is TGTGCCAGCAGCCGTCGACTAGCGGTGCAAGAGACCCAGTACTTC. Its protein product is CASSRRLAVQETQYF.

This clone was detected only once. The chain is built from TRBV9 and TRBJ2-2; 9 nucleotides line up with TRBD1. The CDR3 has 16 amino acids. Germline V CDR1 and CDR2: SGDLS, YYNGEE. Trimming at V came to 6 bases and at J to 4 bases, leaving 10 bases not matched to a gene. The CDR3 reads CASTGTGGVFTGELFF. Here the CDR3 DNA reads TGTGCCAGCACGGGCACAGGGGGCGTTTTCACCGGGGAGCTGTTTTTT. The full variable domain, rest sourced from reference TRBV9 and TRBJ2-2, is DSGVTQTPKHLITATGQRVTLRCSPRSGDLSVYWYQQSLDQGLQFLIQYYNGEERAKGNILERFSAQQFPDLHSELNLSSLELGDSALYFCASTGTGGVFTGELFFGEGSRLTVL.

This clone was detected a few times. The V and J genes are TRBV6-1 and TRBJ1-3; no clear D gene. This CDR3 is built from 14 residues. The ends were cut back, 3 bases at V and 2 bases at J, with 8 bases in the middle. Germline values: CDR1 MNHNS, CDR2 SASEGT. The CDR3 spells CASSESVPGNTIYF. The CDR3, as DNA: TGTGCCAGCAGTGAGTCGGTTCCTGGAAACACCATATATTTT.

The CDR3 region is CATSPRQGANTEAFF. The DNA of the CDR3 is TGTGCCACCAGCCCTAGACAGGGGGCAAACACTGAAGCTTTCTTT. The genes are TRBV15 and TRBJ1-1; TRBD1 matches 10 bases. The CDR3 consists of 15 residues. Trimming removed 5 bases from V and 2 bases from J; junction bases left unmatched: 5. Germline loops: CDR1 LNHNV, CDR2 YYDKDF (reference sequence).

The J gene is TRBJ2-7, the V gene TRBV5-8; 14 bases align to TRBD2. The CDR3 length is 17 residues. V trimming: 3 bases; J trimming: 5 bases; junction bases outside the gene matches: 10. Germline V CDR1 and CDR2: SGHTS, YDEGEE. The CDR3, as DNA: TGTGCCAGCAGCTCAGTCCCGGGACTAGCGGGAGACCACGAGCAGTACTTC. Translation gives CASSSVPGLAGDHEQYF.